The clone carrying this TCR beta chain was counted only a few times. TCRdb analysed the reads with MiXCR anew, one entry per CDR3 protein. The sample consists of 200,000 to 300,000 distinct CDR3 sequences, 10% to 15% of them appearing once. This specimen comes from a study of T cell repertoires in cytomegalovirus infection. In the study overall: It can be stated that public TCR beta signatures indicated CMV infection as well as a matching HLA type.

The V and J ends lost 1 base and 1 base, in that order; junction bases with no gene match: 3. Germline values: CDR1 SGHDT, CDR2 YYEEEE. There are 17 residues in the CDR3. The sequence came from a human donor in good health (CMV status not recorded). Some clones in this sample may be carry-over from other donors' samples. Sequenced: PBMCs. This chain links TRBV5-6 with TRBJ2-4, with 12 bases fitting TRBD2. CDR3 amino acids: CASSLTSGGPAKNIQYF. The CDR3 DNA follows: TGTGCCAGCAGCTTGACTAGCGGGGGGCCGGCCAAAAACATTCAGTACTTC.